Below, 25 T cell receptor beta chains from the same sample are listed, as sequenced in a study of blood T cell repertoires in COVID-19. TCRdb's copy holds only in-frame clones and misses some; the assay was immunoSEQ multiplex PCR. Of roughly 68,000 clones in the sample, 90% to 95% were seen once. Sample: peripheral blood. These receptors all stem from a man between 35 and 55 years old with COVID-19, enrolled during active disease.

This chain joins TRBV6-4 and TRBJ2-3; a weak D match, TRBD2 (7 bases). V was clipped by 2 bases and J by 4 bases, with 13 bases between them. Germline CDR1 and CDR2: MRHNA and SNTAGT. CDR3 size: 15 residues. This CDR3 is CASSDGGGAADTQYF. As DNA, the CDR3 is TGTGCCAGCAGTGACGGTGGGGGGGCGGCAGATACGCAGTATTTT.

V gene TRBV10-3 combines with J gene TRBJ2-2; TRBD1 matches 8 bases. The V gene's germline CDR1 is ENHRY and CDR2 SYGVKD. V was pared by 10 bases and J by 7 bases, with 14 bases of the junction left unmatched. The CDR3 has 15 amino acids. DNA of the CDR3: TGTGCCACGCAGGGGGCAGGGGGCTTCGGCGGGGAGCTGTTTTTT. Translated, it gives CATQGAGGFGGELFF.

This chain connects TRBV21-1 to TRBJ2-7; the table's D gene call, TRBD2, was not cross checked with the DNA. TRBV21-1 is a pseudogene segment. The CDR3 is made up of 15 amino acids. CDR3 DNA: TGTGCCAGCAGCCCGGGGGGCGGGGGGCGCATCAAGCAGTACTTC. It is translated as CASSPGGGGRIKQYF.

For the CDR3, the DNA is TGTGCCAGCTCACCGCCGACTACAACGGAGACCCAGTACTTC. It translates to CASSPPTTTETQYF. The V call is TRBV18, the J call TRBJ2-5; a weak D match, TRBD2 (5 bases). V was shortened by 3 bases and J by 5 bases, with 13 bases between the two germline ends. The V gene's germline CDR1 is KGHSH and CDR2 LQKENI. The CDR3 covers 14 residues.

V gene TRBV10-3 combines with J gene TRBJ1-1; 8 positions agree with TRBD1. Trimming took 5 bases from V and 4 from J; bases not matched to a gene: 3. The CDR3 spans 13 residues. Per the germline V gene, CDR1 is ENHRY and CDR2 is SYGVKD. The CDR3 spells CAISLDRGTEAFF. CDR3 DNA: TGTGCCATCAGTCTTGACAGGGGCACTGAAGCTTTCTTT.

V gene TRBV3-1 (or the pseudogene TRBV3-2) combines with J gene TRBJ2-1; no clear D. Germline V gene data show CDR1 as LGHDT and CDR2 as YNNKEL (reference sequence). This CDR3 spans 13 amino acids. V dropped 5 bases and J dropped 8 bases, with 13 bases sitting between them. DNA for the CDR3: TGTGCCAGCAGCGACTTAGTTTCCCATGAGCAGTTCTTC. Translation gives CASSDLVSHEQFF.

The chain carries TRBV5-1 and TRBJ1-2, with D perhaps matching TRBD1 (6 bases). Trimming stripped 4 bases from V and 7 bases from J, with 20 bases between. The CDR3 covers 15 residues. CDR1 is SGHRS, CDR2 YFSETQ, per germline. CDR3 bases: TGCGCCAGCAGCCATGACTCCAGCTTGGGGGCTGGCTACACCTTC. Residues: CASSHDSSLGAGYTF.

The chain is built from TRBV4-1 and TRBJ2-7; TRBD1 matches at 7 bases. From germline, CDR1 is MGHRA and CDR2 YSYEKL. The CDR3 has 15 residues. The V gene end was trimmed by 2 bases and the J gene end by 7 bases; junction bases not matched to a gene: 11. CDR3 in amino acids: CASSQRGGVIGEQYF. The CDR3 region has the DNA TGCGCCAGCAGCCAAAGAGGGGGCGTTATCGGAGAGCAGTACTTC.

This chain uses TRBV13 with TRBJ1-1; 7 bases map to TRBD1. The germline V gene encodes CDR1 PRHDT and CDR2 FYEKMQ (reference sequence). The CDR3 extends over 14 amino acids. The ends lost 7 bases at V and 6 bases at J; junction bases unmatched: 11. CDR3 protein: CASTESPRGSEAFF. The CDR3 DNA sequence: TGTGCCAGCACTGAAAGTCCCAGGGGGTCTGAAGCTTTCTTT.

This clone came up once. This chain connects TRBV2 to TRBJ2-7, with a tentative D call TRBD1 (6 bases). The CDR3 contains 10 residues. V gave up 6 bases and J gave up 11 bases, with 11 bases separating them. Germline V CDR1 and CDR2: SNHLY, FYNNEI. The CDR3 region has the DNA TGTGCCAGCAGGGGACACCGTGAGTACTTC. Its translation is CASRGHREYF.

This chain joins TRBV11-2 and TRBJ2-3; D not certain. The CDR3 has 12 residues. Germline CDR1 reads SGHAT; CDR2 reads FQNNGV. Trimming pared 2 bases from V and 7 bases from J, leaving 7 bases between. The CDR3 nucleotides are TGTGCCAGCAGCTTATCGAGTAATACGCAGTATTTT. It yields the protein CASSLSSNTQYF.

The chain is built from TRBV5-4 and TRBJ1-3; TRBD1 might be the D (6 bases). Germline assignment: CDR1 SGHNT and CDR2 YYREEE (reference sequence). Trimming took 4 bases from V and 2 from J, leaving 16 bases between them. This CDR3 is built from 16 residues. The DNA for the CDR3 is TGTGCCAGCAGCCCTACAGGGCAGGGGACTGGAAACACCATATATTTT. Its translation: CASSPTGQGTGNTIYF.

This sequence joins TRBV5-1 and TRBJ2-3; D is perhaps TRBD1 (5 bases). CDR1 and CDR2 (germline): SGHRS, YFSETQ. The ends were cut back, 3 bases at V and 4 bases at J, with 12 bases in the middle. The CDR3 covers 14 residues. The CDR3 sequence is CASSSTPRADTQYF. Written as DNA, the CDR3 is TGCGCCAGCAGCTCGACCCCCAGGGCAGATACGCAGTATTTT.

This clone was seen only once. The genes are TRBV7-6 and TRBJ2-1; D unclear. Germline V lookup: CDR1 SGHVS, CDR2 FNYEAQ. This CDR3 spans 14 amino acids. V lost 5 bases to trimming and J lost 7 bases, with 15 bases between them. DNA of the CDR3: TGTGCCAGCAGCCCCTCGATTAGCAGAAATGAGCAGTTCTTC. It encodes CASSPSISRNEQFF. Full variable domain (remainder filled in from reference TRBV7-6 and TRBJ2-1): GAGVSQSPRYKVTKRGQDVALRCDPISGHVSLYWYRQALGQGPEFLTYFNYEAQQDKSGLPNDRFSAERPEGSISTLTIQRTEQRDSAMYRCASSPSISRNEQFFGPGTRLTVL.

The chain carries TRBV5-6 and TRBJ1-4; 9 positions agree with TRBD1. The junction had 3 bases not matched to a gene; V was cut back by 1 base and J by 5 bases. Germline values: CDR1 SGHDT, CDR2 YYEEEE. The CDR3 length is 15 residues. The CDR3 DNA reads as TGTGCCAGCAGCTTGCCAGGGACAGGGAATGAAAAACTGTTTTTT. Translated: CASSLPGTGNEKLFF.

The CDR3 reads CAWSINSGTVPEKLFF. CDR3 sequence (DNA): TGTGCCTGGAGTATTAACTCCGGGACAGTGCCGGAAAAACTGTTTTTT. V is TRBV30 and J is TRBJ1-4; 7 bases line up with TRBD1. The CDR3 runs 16 residues. The V and J ends lost 2 bases and 8 bases, in that order; junction bases with no gene match: 14. Per germline, CDR1 GTSNPN and CDR2 SVGIG (reference sequence).

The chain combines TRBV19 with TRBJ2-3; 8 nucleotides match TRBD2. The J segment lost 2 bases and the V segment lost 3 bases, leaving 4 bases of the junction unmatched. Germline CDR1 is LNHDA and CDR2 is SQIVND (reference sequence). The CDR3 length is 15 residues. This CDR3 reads CASSIQRGLTDTQYF. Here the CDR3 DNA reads TGTGCCAGTAGTATTCAGCGGGGGCTCACAGATACGCAGTATTTT.

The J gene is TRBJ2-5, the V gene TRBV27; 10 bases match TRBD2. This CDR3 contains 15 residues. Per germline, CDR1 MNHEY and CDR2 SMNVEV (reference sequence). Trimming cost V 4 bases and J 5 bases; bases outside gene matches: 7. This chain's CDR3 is CASSSSGGAWETQYF. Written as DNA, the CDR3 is TGTGCCAGCAGTTCCAGCGGGGGGGCCTGGGAGACCCAGTACTTC.

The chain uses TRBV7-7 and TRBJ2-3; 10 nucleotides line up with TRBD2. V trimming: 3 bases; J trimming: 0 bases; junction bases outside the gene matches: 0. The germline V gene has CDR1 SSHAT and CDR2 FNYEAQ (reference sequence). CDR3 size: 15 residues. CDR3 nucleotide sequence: TGTGCCAGCAGCTTGACTAGCGGGAGCACAGATACGCAGTATTTT. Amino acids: CASSLTSGSTDTQYF.

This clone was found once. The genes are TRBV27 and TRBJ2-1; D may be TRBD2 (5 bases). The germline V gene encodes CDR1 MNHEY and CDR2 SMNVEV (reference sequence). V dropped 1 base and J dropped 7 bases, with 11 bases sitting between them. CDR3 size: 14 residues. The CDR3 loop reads CASSLWSGLNEQFF. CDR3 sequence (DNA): TGTGCCAGCAGTTTATGGTCGGGGTTGAATGAGCAGTTCTTC.

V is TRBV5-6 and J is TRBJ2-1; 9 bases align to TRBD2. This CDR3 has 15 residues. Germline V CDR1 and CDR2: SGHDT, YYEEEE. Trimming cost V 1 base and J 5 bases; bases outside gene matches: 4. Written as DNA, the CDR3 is TGTGCCAGCAGCTTGATAGCGGGGGAGGACAATGAGCAGTTCTTC. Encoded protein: CASSLIAGEDNEQFF. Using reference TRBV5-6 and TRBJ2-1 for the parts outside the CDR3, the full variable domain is DAGVTQSPTHLIKTRGQQVTLRCSPKSGHDTVSWYQQALGQGPQFIFQYYEEEERQRGNFPDRFSGHQFPNYSSELNVNALLLGDSALYLCASSLIAGEDNEQFFGPGTRLTVL.

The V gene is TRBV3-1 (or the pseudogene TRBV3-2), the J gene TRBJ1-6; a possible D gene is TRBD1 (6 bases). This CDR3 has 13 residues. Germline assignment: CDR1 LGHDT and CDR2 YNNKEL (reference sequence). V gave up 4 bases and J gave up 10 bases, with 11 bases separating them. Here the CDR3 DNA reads TGTGCCAGCAGCCGAAACAGGGTCTCACCCCTCCACTTT. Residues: CASSRNRVSPLHF.

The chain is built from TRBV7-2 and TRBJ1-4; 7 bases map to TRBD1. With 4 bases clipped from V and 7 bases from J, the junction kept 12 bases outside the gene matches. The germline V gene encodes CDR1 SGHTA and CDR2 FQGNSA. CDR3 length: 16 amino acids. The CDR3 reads CASSSELTGVGEKLFF. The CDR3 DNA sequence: TGTGCCAGCAGCTCGGAACTTACAGGGGTGGGTGAAAAACTGTTTTTT.

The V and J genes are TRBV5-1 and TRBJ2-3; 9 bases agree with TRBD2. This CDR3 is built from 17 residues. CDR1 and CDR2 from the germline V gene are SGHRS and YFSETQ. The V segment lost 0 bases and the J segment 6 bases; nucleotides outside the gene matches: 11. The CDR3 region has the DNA TGCGCCAGCAGCTTGGTGCGGGATGGCGGGGGGGCCGATACGCAGTATTTT. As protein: CASSLVRDGGGADTQYF.

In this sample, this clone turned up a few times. CDR3 in amino acids: CASTDTGIGYGYTF. Written as DNA, the CDR3 is TGTGCCAGCACCGATACAGGGATTGGGTATGGCTACACCTTC. The V call is TRBV7-9, the J call TRBJ1-2; D is possibly TRBD1 (6 bases). The CDR3 totals 14 residues. Trimming removed 7 bases from V and 5 bases from J, with 17 bases in between. CDR1 is SEHNR and CDR2 is FQNEAQ in the germline V gene (reference sequence).